The sequence of this T cell receptor (beta chain) was determined in a study of OX40 agonist ivuxolimab in advanced cancers. Study in general: Two cutaneous melanoma patients and one hepatocellular carcinoma patient, three in all, had partial responses.

This clone was observed once. The CDR3 extends over 16 amino acids. Germline values: CDR1 SGHRS, CDR2 YFSETQ. V shed 0 bases and J 2 bases; nucleotides not matched to a gene: 6. This table comes from immunoSEQ multiplex PCR, and its TCRdb copy is limited to in-frame clones, with some not included. The sample includes 100,000 to 130,000 clones, 91% seen only once; the top ten take around 0.64%. The TCR was taken from an adult with an advanced solid tumor such as melanoma, head and neck, liver or kidney cancer. The sample in question was CD4+ or CD8+ T cells sorted from blood, obtained in a trial of the OX40 agonist ivuxolimab. J is TRBJ2-7 and V is TRBV5-1; 9 nucleotides line up with TRBD1. This CDR3 reads CASSLASGTGTYEQYF. As DNA, the CDR3 is TGCGCCAGCAGCTTGGCCTCCGGGACAGGGACCTACGAGCAGTACTTC.